The entry that follows covers one T cell receptor beta chain sequence. These data belong to a study of blood T cell repertoires in COVID-19. At the level of the study: Collection of acute and convalescent COVID-19 samples took place in the United States, Italy and Spain. In each case, the material was cDNA or gDNA derived from T cells, B-cell-depleted T cells, or PBMCs.

Looked up from germline, CDR1 is LNHNV and CDR2 is YYDKDF (reference sequence). Trimming stripped 3 bases from V and 0 bases from J, with 9 bases between. The CDR3 spans 14 residues. Across roughly 25 US areas, participants ranged in age from 18 to 89 years. Source study methods: Reference gene primer amplification gave estimated nucleated cell counts. Assay: immunoSEQ multiplex PCR; the TCRdb copy retains only in-frame clones and omits some. V and J calls and clone size come straight from that table; D and trimming were deduced from the DNA. The table lists 150,000 to 200,000 clones, 88% of them singletons.

The clonotype originates from a woman younger than 30 who had recovered from COVID-19. The rearrangement links TRBV15 to TRBJ2-7, with D uncertain. Material for sequencing was PBMCs or T cells enriched from blood (not recorded which). CDR3 sequence (DNA): TGTGCCACCAGCAGTCGTACACGCTCCTACGAGCAGTACTTC. Translation: CATSSRTRSYEQYF.